This paragraph reports one T cell receptor (beta chain). This record belongs to a study of blood T cells in healthy people across ages. Germline lookup yields CDR1 SGHRS and CDR2 YFSETQ. The V segment lost 3 bases and the J segment 4 bases; nucleotides outside the gene matches: 2. CDR3 length equals 13 residues. A second PCR of 7 to 11 cycles used a sample-barcoded 5' primer and a J-beta primer mix. Via MiXCR, TCRdb re-called the 5' RACE reads, giving one row per CDR3 protein. The table shows under 1,000,000 distinct CDR3 sequences, with about 45% occurring only once. The source of this sequence is an elderly man in good health. The sequenced sample was blood. The genes are TRBV5-1 and TRBJ2-7, with TRBD2 identical over 9 bases. In nucleotides, the CDR3 is TGCGCCAGCAGCTCCGCGGGGGGGTACGAGCAGTACTTC. Translating gives CASSSAGGYEQYF.